One sample yielded the 29 T cell receptor beta chains listed below, sequenced in a study of CD8+ T cells in alopecia areata (dated by TCRdb to the late 2010s). The time point label for this specimen denotes: less than five weeks on oral tofacitinib. Taken with the paper, the label for treatment or condition translates to: oral pan-JAK inhibitor, 5-10 mg twice daily. Library method: the immunoSEQ multiplex PCR assay. For TCR sequencing, RNA was extracted from every sample and reverse transcribed into cDNA to serve as template. TCRdb carries this immuneACCESS record with in-frame sequences only. Its versions omit some clonotypes, under half of them owing to an unresolved V gene in the studies checked, with the rest unexplained. This sample has 90,000 to 150,000 clones in its table, and 50% to 55% of those were observed once. The ten biggest clones cover roughly 0.5% of the sample. The sample was CD4+ T cells sorted from blood, taken at week 4, from a patient treated with tofacitinib. The origin of the receptors is a human donor with alopecia areata.

The chain combines TRBV9 with TRBJ2-3, with 8 nucleotides matching TRBD1. This CDR3 spans 13 amino acids. CDR1 and CDR2 from the germline V gene are SGDLS and YYNGEE. After removal of 4 bases from V and 9 bases from J, the junction contained 7 bases not matched to a gene. The CDR3 loop is CASSSSQGATQYF. In nucleotides, the CDR3 is TGTGCCAGCAGCTCCTCCCAGGGGGCGACGCAGTATTTT.

This chain links TRBV4-1 with TRBJ1-1; D is ambiguous. V gave up 3 bases and J gave up 6 bases, with 8 bases separating them. This CDR3 contains 12 residues. CDR1 is MGHRA and CDR2 is YSYEKL in the germline V gene. The chain's CDR3 is CASSHASSEAFF. In nucleotides, the CDR3 is TGCGCCAGCAGCCATGCGTCCTCTGAAGCTTTCTTT.

The rearrangement links TRBV5-1 to TRBJ1-2; 7 nucleotides agree with TRBD1. V was clipped by 4 bases and J by 3 bases; unmatched bases: 9. CDR1 SGHRS and CDR2 YFSETQ come from the germline V gene. This CDR3 has 15 residues. The CDR3 DNA reads TGCGCCAGCAGCCTCCAGACAGGACAGGACTATGGCTACACCTTC. Its protein product is CASSLQTGQDYGYTF.

For this clone: Germline and junction disagree at one end, which may indicate a read error. The chain uses TRBV29-1 and TRBJ2-5; 14 nucleotides line up with TRBD2. CDR3 size: 14 residues. Germline values: CDR1 SQVTM, CDR2 ANQGSEA. The CDR3 sequence is CSVPGLAGGEIQYF. CDR3 nucleotide sequence: TGCAGCGTTCCCGGACTAGCGGGAGGAGAGATCCAGTACTTC.

V gene TRBV30 combines with J gene TRBJ1-1; D gene uncertain. Germline loops: CDR1 GTSNPN, CDR2 SVGIG (reference sequence). The V end lost 2 bases, the J end lost 2 bases, and 9 bases lay between the germline ends. The CDR3 is 13 amino acids. The CDR3 spells CAWSPQINTEAFF. As DNA, the CDR3 is TGTGCCTGGAGTCCACAAATAAACACTGAAGCTTTCTTT. The variable domain in full, completed from reference TRBV30 and TRBJ1-1, reads SQTIHQWPATLVQPVGSPLSLECTVEGTSNPNLYWYRQAAGRGLQLLFYSVGIGQISSEVPQNLSASRPQDRQFILSSKKLLLSDSGFYLCAWSPQINTEAFFGQGTRLTVV.

This sequence joins TRBV7-9 and TRBJ1-4; D gene unclear. The V and J ends lost 2 bases and 8 bases respectively, with 9 bases between them. Germline assignment: CDR1 SEHNR and CDR2 FQNEAQ (reference sequence). This CDR3 is 13 amino acids long. CDR3: CASSLRSREKLFF. The CDR3 nucleotides are TGTGCCAGCAGCTTACGTTCGAGGGAAAAACTGTTTTTT.

This clone was seen more than once but under ten times. This chain joins TRBV28 and TRBJ2-5, with a weak D call TRBD1 (6 bases). V was trimmed by 7 bases and J by 13 bases, leaving 19 bases between them. This CDR3 is built from 12 residues. The germline V gene has CDR1 MDHEN and CDR2 SYDVKM. The CDR3 DNA reads as TGTGCCAGCACTCGCCCGACAGGTCTGGGGTACTTC. It specifies CASTRPTGLGYF.

The chain uses TRBV30 and TRBJ1-2; weak D call: TRBD1 (6 bases). The CDR3 contains 15 residues. Per the germline V gene, CDR1 is GTSNPN and CDR2 is SVGIG (reference sequence). Between the trimmed V and J ends, which lost 0 bases and 3 bases, there was a span of 14 bases. CDR3 DNA sequence: TGTGCCTGGAGTGTAACAGGGAGGGGACACTATGGCTACACCTTC. Translating gives CAWSVTGRGHYGYTF.

The chain joins TRBV9 to TRBJ2-7; tentative D call: TRBD1 (5 bases). V was trimmed by 0 bases and J by 4 bases, leaving 11 bases between them. CDR3 length: 14 residues. CDR1 and CDR2 (germline): SGDLS, YYNGEE. This CDR3 reads CASSVDLTAYEQYF. The CDR3, as DNA: TGTGCCAGCAGCGTAGATCTGACAGCTTACGAGCAGTACTTC.

The chain has TRBV29-1 and TRBJ2-1, with D uncertain. The germline CDR1 and CDR2 sequences are SQVTM and ANQGSEA. V was clipped by 7 bases and J by 0 bases, with 13 bases between them. The CDR3 has 14 residues. DNA of the CDR3: TGCAGCGCAATCGACACCCGCTCCTACAATGAGCAGTTCTTC. Its protein product is CSAIDTRSYNEQFF.

This clone came up a few times. The chain recombines TRBV29-1 with TRBJ1-4, with TRBD1 identical over 7 bases. The V gene's germline CDR1 is SQVTM and CDR2 ANQGSEA. The length of the CDR3 is 13 residues. With 7 bases clipped from V and 5 bases from J, the junction kept 7 bases outside the gene matches. The CDR3 loop is CSATGTVNEKLFF. In DNA, the CDR3 is TGCAGCGCAACCGGGACAGTAAATGAAAAACTGTTTTTT.

This clone came up once. This chain joins TRBV11-2 and TRBJ2-1; tentatively, D is TRBD1 (6 bases). With 6 bases removed from V and 6 bases from J, the gap between germline ends came to 6 bases. The CDR3 spans 11 residues. CDR1 is SGHAT and CDR2 is FQNNGV in the germline V gene. The CDR3 region is CASRQGNEQFF. CDR3 bases: TGTGCCAGCAGACAGGGCAATGAGCAGTTCTTC. Combining the CDR3 with reference TRBV11-2 and TRBJ2-1 gives the whole variable domain EAGVAQSPRYKIIEKRQSVAFWCNPISGHATLYWYQQILGQGPKLLIQFQNNGVVDDSQLPKDRFSAERLKGVDSTLKIQPAKLEDSAVYLCASRQGNEQFFGPGTRLTVL.

This chain joins TRBV7-3 and TRBJ2-2, with 10 bases aligning to TRBD2. Per germline, CDR1 SGHTA and CDR2 FQGTGA. The CDR3 has 13 amino acids. The V segment lost 6 bases and the J segment 8 bases; nucleotides outside the gene matches: 3. In DNA, the CDR3 is TGTGCCAGCAGTCTAGCGGGAGATGGGGAGCTGTTTTTT. Encoded protein: CASSLAGDGELFF.

This clone was observed a handful of times. The chain links TRBV5-1 to TRBJ2-5, with TRBD2 matching 12 bases. Losses at the gene ends were 4 bases for V and 4 bases for J; bases not matched to a gene: 2. The germline gives CDR1 SGHRS, CDR2 YFSETQ. This CDR3 region has 14 residues. The CDR3 DNA reads as TGCGCCAGCAGCCTGGGACTAGCGGGAGAGACCCAGTACTTC. Translating it yields CASSLGLAGETQYF.

The chain couples TRBV30 to TRBJ1-4; TRBD1 matches at 7 bases. The CDR3 totals 14 residues. Germline V CDR1 and CDR2: GTSNPN, SVGIG (reference sequence). The junction had 6 bases not matched to a gene; V was cut back by 3 bases and J by 5 bases. The CDR3 protein is CAWRPRGENEKLFF. The CDR3 DNA follows: TGTGCCTGGAGGCCCAGGGGGGAAAATGAAAAACTGTTTTTT.

V is TRBV30 and J is TRBJ2-1; no firm D call. The CDR3 is 11 amino acids. V lost 0 bases and J lost 15, with 12 bases in between. Germline CDR1 GTSNPN, CDR2 SVGIG (reference sequence). CDR3 in amino acids: CAWSVNQHGFF. The CDR3, as DNA: TGTGCCTGGAGTGTAAATCAGCATGGGTTCTTC. The variable domain in full, completed from reference TRBV30 and TRBJ2-1, reads SQTIHQWPATLVQPVGSPLSLECTVEGTSNPNLYWYRQAAGRGLQLLFYSVGIGQISSEVPQNLSASRPQDRQFILSSKKLLLSDSGFYLCAWSVNQHGFFGPGTRLTVL.

This clone was recorded once. The V call is TRBV29-1, the J call TRBJ1-4; D is ambiguous. CDR1 and CDR2 (germline): SQVTM, ANQGSEA. The CDR3 spans 12 residues. V was pared by 4 bases and J by 7 bases, with 10 bases between. CDR3 in DNA: TGCAGCGTTGGGAGGCCAGGTGAAAAACTGTTTTTT. This translates into CSVGRPGEKLFF.

This chain connects TRBV29-1 to TRBJ2-4, with a weak D call TRBD1 (5 bases). CDR1 is SQVTM and CDR2 is ANQGSEA in the germline V gene. V was trimmed by 1 base and J by 0 bases, leaving 10 bases between them. The CDR3 has 15 amino acids. This CDR3 reads CSVEVQATAKNIQYF. CDR3 in DNA: TGCAGCGTTGAAGTACAGGCCACAGCCAAAAACATTCAGTACTTC.

This chain links TRBV6-6 with TRBJ2-1; D gene uncertain. Trimming shortened V by 2 bases and J by 9 bases, and 17 bases separated the two germline ends. This CDR3 spans 15 amino acids. Germline CDR1 MNHNY, CDR2 SVGAGI (reference sequence). DNA for the CDR3: TGTGCCAGCAGTTACCCCCAGCAGTCAGGCGGTGAGCAGTTCTTC. Translated: CASSYPQQSGGEQFF.

The chain has TRBV29-1 and TRBJ1-2; 10 bases are shared with TRBD1. There are 13 residues in the CDR3. V lost 6 bases, J lost 5 bases, and 6 bases stayed unmatched. CDR1 and CDR2 (germline): SQVTM, ANQGSEA. CDR3 in amino acids: CSVRQGAGYGYTF. Written as DNA, the CDR3 is TGCAGCGTCCGACAGGGGGCTGGGTATGGCTACACCTTC. The whole variable domain, remainder taken from reference TRBV29-1 and TRBJ1-2, is SAVISQKPSRDICQRGTSLTIQCQVDSQVTMMFWYRQQPGQSLTLIATANQGSEATYESGFVIDKFPISRPNLTFSTLTVSNMSPEDSSIYLCSVRQGAGYGYTFGSGTRLTVV.

The chain combines TRBV2 with TRBJ1-2; D remains ambiguous. The CDR3 loop spans 13 amino acids. Germline CDR1 SNHLY, CDR2 FYNNEI. Trimming cost V 7 bases and J 6 bases, with 15 bases left between them. This CDR3 is CASTSVLGDGYTF. The CDR3 nucleotides are TGTGCCAGCACTTCGGTTCTTGGAGATGGCTACACCTTC.

The genes are TRBV30 and TRBJ1-5; tentative D call: TRBD1 (5 bases). CDR3 length equals 13 residues. Trimming took 2 bases from V and 7 from J, leaving 12 bases between them. Germline V gene sequence: CDR1 GTSNPN, CDR2 SVGIG (reference sequence). In nucleotides, the CDR3 is TGTGCCTGGAGTATCGGGGGAGGACAGCCCCAGCATTTT. This codes for CAWSIGGGQPQHF.

This chain uses TRBV2 with TRBJ1-6; D unclear. Trimming removed 7 bases from V and 5 bases from J, with 6 bases in between. Germline loops: CDR1 SNHLY, CDR2 FYNNEI. The CDR3 is 12 residues long. The CDR3 sequence: CASTPDNSPLHF. The CDR3 DNA follows: TGTGCCAGCACCCCCGATAATTCACCCCTCCACTTT.

This clone has a handful of counts. V usage is TRBV6-1 and J usage is TRBJ1-2, with no clear D. This CDR3 spans 13 amino acids. The V end was cut by 6 bases, the J end by 3 bases, with 11 bases between. The germline V gene encodes CDR1 MNHNS and CDR2 SASEGT. The CDR3 DNA follows: TGTGCCAGCAGGATGAGGGCCTACTATGGCTACACCTTC. Translating it yields CASRMRAYYGYTF.

J is TRBJ2-1 and V is TRBV7-8; D is possibly TRBD1 or TRBD2 (5 bases each). Germline values: CDR1 SGHVS, CDR2 FQNEAQ. V lost 1 base and J 12 bases, leaving 13 bases between the germline ends. The CDR3 sequence is 13 residues long. This chain's CDR3 is CASSLGLGDGQFF. The CDR3 region has the DNA TGTGCCAGCAGCTTAGGTCTCGGGGACGGGCAGTTCTTC.

This chain joins TRBV5-1 and TRBJ1-1; no firm D call. The CDR3 loop spans 13 amino acids. The ends were cut back, 1 base at V and 1 base at J, with 5 bases in the middle. The germline CDR1 and CDR2 sequences are SGHRS and YFSETQ. Here the CDR3 DNA reads TGCGCCAGCAGCTTGACAGCGAACACTGAAGCTTTCTTT. This gives the protein CASSLTANTEAFF.

The chain uses TRBV29-1 and TRBJ2-1; 7 bases align to TRBD2. Germline V gives CDR1 SQVTM, CDR2 ANQGSEA. The CDR3 totals 15 residues. With 6 bases clipped from V and 0 bases from J, the junction kept 8 bases outside the gene matches. The CDR3 is CSVALAASSYNEQFF. CDR3 nucleotide sequence: TGCAGCGTCGCGCTAGCGGCGAGCTCCTACAATGAGCAGTTCTTC.

The gene calls are TRBV30 and TRBJ1-1; no clear D gene. Trimming shortened V by 4 bases and J by 3 bases, and 6 bases separated the two germline ends. Per germline, CDR1 GTSNPN and CDR2 SVGIG (reference sequence). The CDR3 runs to 11 residues. The CDR3 nucleotides are TGTGCCTGGATTGAGTACACTGAAGCTTTCTTT. It is translated as CAWIEYTEAFF.

This clone appeared once. This chain connects TRBV2 to TRBJ1-2; 10 nucleotides agree with TRBD1. The CDR3 has 14 residues. The germline V gene encodes CDR1 SNHLY and CDR2 FYNNEI. V shed 6 bases, J shed 7 bases, and the junction held 8 bases outside the gene matches. This CDR3 reads CASRPGQGKGGYTF. CDR3 in DNA: TGTGCCAGCAGGCCGGGACAGGGGAAAGGTGGCTACACCTTC.